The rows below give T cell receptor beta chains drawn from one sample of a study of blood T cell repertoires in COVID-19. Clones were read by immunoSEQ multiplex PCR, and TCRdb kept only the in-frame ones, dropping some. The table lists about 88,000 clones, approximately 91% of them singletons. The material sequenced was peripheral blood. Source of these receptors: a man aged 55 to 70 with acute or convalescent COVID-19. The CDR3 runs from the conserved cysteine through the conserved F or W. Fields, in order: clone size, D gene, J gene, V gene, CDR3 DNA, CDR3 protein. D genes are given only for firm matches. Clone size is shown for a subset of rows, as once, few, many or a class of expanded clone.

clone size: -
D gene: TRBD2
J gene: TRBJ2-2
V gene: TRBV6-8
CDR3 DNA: TGTGCCAGCAGTTACATTGGCGGGGGAGGGTTCGGGGAGCTGTTTTTT
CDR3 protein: CASSYIGGGGFGELFF

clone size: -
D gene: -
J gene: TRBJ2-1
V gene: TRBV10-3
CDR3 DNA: TGTGCCATCAGTGATCAGTACAATGAGCAGTTCTTC
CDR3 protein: CAISDQYNEQFF

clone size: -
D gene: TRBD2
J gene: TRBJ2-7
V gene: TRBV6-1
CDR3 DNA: TGTGCCAGCAGTGAGTTATGGGGGGGGAGCCACGAGCAGTACTTC
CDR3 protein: CASSELWGGSHEQYF

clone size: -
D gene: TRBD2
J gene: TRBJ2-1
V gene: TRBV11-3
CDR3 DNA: TGTGCCAGCAGGTCCAGGACTAGCGGGAGCCTCGATGAGCAGTTCTTC
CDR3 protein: CASRSRTSGSLDEQFF

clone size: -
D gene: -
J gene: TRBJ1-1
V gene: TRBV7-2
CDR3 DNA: TGTGCCAGCAGCTTAGCCGGGAATAAGAACACTGAAGCTTTCTTT
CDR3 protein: CASSLAGNKNTEAFF

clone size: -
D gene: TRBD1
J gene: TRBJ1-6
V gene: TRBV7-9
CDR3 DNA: TGTGCCAGCAGCACGGGGGACAGGGCAAATTCACCCCTCCACTTT
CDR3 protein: CASSTGDRANSPLHF

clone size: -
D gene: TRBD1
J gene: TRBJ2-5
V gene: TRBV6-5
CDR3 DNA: TGTGCCAGCAGTAGGACAGGGCAAGAGACCCAGTACTTC
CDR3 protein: CASSRTGQETQYF

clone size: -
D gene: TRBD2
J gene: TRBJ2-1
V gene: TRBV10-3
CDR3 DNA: TGTGCCACCCGGACTAGCGGGGATTACAATGAGCAGTTCTTC
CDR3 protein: CATRTSGDYNEQFF

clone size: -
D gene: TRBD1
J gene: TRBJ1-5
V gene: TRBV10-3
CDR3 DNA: TGTGCCATCAGTGACACAGGGGGCGCAGGGAATCAGCCCCAGCATTTT
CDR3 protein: CAISDTGGAGNQPQHF

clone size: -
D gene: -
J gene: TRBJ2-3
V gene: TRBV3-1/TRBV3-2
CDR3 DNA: TGTGCCAGCAGCCAAGGGGTTCGAAGCGGGTCCGGAGATACGCAGTATTTT
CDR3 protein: CASSQGVRSGSGDTQYF

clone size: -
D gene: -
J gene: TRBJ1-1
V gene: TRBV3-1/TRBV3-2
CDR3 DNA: TGTGCCAGCAGCCAACAGCAGGGCTTTGCCACTGAAGCTTTCTTT
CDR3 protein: CASSQQQGFATEAFF

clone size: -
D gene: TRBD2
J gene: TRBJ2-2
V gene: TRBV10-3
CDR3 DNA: TGTGCCATCAGTGAAACGGGAGGGTCGGTCGGGGAGCTGTTTTTT
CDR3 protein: CAISETGGSVGELFF

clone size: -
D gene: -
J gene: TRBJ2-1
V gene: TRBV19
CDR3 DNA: TGTGCCAGTAGTTTGGGCGTAAACAATGAGCAGTTCTTC
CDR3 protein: CASSLGVNNEQFF

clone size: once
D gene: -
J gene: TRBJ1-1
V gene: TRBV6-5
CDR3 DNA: TGTGCCAGCAACCCCCAACGCGGGACTGAAGCTTTCTTT
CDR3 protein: CASNPQRGTEAFF

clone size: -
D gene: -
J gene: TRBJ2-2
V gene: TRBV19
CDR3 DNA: TGTGCCAGTAGTATTGCGGGACCCCTCGGTTCGAACACCGGGGAGCTGTTTTTT
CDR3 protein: CASSIAGPLGSNTGELFF

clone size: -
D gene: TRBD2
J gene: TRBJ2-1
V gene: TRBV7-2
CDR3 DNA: TGTGCCAGCAGCTTATTCTTGCGGGAGGGTGATGAGCAGTTCTTC
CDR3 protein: CASSLFLREGDEQFF

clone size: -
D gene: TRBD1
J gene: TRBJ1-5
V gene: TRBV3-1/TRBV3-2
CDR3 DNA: TGTGCCAGCAGCCGAGGGGGCGAAGGTCAGCCCCAGCATTTT
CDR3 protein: CASSRGGEGQPQHF

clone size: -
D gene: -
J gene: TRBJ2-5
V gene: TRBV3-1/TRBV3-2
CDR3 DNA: TGTGCCAGCAGCCAAGGTTCGTTTTCGGAGACCCAGTACTTC
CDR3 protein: CASSQGSFSETQYF

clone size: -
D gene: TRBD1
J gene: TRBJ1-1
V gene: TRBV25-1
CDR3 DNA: TGTGCCAGCATAAGTTCGGGACAGTTTCTGAACACTGAAGCTTTCTTT
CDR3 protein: CASISSGQFLNTEAFF

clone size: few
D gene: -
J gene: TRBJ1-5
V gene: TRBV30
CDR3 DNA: TGTGCCTGGTCTGGCGGGGGGGGTGGATTCAATCAGCCCCAGCATTTT
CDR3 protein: CAWSGGGGGFNQPQHF

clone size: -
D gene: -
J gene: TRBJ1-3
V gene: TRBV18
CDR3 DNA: TGTGCCAGCTCACCAATTCCAGTCCAGGGAAACACCATATATTTT
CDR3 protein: CASSPIPVQGNTIYF

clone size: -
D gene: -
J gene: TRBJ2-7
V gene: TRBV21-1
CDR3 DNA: TGTGCCAGCAGCAAAGACAGATCCCTCTACGAGCAGTACTTC
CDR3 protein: CASSKDRSLYEQYF

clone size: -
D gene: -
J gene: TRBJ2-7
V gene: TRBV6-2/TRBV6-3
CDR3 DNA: TGTGCCAGCAGGCCTGACAGAGGTGGCGAGCAGTACTTC
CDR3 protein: CASRPDRGGEQYF

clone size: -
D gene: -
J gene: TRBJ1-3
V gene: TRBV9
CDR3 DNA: TGTGCCAGCAGCGTAGTGGGAGATGGAAACACCATATATTTT
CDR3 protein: CASSVVGDGNTIYF

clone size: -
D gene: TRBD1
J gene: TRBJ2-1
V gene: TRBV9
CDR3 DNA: TGTGCCAGCAGCGGTACGGACAGGGAGCAGTTCTTC
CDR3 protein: CASSGTDREQFF

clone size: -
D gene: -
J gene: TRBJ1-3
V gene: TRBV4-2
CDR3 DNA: TGTGCCAGCTCCCCGGAGGGGCCTTACTCTGGAAACACCATATATTTT
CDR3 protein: CASSPEGPYSGNTIYF

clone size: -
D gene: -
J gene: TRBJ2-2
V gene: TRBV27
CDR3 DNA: TGTGCCAGCAGCGGACAGAAAGGGGCCGGGGAGCTGTTTTTT
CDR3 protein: CASSGQKGAGELFF

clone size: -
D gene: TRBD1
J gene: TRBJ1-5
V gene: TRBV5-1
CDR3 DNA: TGCGCCAGCAGCTTGGTCGTTGGGGGACAGGCCTATTATAGCAATCAGCCCCAGCATTTT
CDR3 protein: CASSLVVGGQAYYSNQPQHF

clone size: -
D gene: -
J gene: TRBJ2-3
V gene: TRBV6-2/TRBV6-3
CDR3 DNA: TGTGCCAGCAGTTTACTAGCCCCCACAGATACGCAGTATTTT
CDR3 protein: CASSLLAPTDTQYF

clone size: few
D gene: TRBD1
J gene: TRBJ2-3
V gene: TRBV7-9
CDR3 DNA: TGTGCCAGCAGCTTAGGACAGGGGGGAACAGATACGCAGTATTTT
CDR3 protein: CASSLGQGGTDTQYF

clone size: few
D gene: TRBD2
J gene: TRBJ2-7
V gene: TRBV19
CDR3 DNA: TGTGCCAGTAGTGCGGGGACTAGCGGAGCCTACGAGCAGTACTTC
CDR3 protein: CASSAGTSGAYEQYF

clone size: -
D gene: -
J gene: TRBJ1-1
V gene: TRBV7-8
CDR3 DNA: TGTGCCAGCAGCTTGACAGTAGGGAACACTGAAGCTTTCTTT
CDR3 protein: CASSLTVGNTEAFF

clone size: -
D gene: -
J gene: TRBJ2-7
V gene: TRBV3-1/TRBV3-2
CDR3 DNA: TGTGCCAGCAGCCAAGACGTCCCTAGCGTCTCCTACGAGCAGTACTTC
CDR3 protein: CASSQDVPSVSYEQYF

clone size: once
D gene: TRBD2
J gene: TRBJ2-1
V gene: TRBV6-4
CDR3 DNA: TGTGCCAGGAGGGTGATTAGCGGGAAGCCCTCCTACAATGAGCAGTTCTTC
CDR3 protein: CARRVISGKPSYNEQFF

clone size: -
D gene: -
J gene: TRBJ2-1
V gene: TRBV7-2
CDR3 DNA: TGTGCCAGCACGCAGAGCGGTGAGCAGTTCTTC
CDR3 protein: CASTQSGEQFF

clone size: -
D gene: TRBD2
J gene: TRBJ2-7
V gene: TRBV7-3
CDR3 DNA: TGTGCCAGCAGCCCGTTAGCGGGAGGGCGTTCGGAGCAGTACTTC
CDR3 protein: CASSPLAGGRSEQYF

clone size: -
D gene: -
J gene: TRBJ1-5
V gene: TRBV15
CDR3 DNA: TGTGCCACCAGCAGGGGTATGGGAAGGGGTCAGCCCCAGCATTTT
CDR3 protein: CATSRGMGRGQPQHF

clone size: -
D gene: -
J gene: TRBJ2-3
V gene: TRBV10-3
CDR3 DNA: TGTGCCATCAGTGAGTCGGCTCCGTTTACGCAGTATTTT
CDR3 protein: CAISESAPFTQYF

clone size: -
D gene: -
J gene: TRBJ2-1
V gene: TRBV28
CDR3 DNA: TGTGCCAGCAGTTTAACTAGCCGCAATGAGCAGTTCTTC
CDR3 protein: CASSLTSRNEQFF

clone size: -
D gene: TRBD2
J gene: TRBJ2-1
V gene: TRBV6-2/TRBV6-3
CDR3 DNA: TGTGCCAGCAGTTACGCCGGGAGGTGGTACAATGAGCAGTTCTTC
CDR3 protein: CASSYAGRWYNEQFF

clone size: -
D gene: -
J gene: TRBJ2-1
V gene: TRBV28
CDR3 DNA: TGTGCCAGCAGTTTAAGCGGAGAGGGATACAATGAGCAGTTCTTC
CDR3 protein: CASSLSGEGYNEQFF

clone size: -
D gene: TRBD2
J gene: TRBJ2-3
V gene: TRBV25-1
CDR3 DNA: TGTGCCAGCAAAGCGGGAGGGACAGATACGCAGTATTTT
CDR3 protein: CASKAGGTDTQYF

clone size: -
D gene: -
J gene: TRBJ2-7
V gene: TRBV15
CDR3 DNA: TGTGCCACCAGCAGAGGAACCCAGGTTTTCGTGGCCGAGCAGTACTTC
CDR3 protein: CATSRGTQVFVAEQYF

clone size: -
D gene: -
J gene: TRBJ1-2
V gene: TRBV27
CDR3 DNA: TGTGCCAGCAGCCTACGGGAGGGACCCTATGGCTACACCTTC
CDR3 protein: CASSLREGPYGYTF

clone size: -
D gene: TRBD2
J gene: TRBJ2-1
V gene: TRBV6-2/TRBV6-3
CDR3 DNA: TGTGCCAGCAGTTACCCCAGGGAGGGAGATAACCTTAATAATGAGCAGTTCTTC
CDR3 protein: CASSYPREGDNLNNEQFF

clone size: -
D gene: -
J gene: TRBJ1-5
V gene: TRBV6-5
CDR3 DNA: TGTGCCAGCAGTTATGGTGGGGACGGGAGGAATCAGCCCCAGCATTTT
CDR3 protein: CASSYGGDGRNQPQHF